This TCR beta chain was documented in a study of blood T cell repertoires in COVID-19. Study in general: Specimens from acute and convalescent COVID-19 originated in the United States, Italy and Spain.

The CDR3 length is 12 residues. Germline V lookup: CDR1 LGHDT, CDR2 YNNKEL (reference sequence). The V and J ends lost 0 bases and 8 bases respectively, with 7 bases between them. This clone has a single count. Clones were read by immunoSEQ multiplex PCR, and TCRdb kept only the in-frame ones, dropping some. The table records 220,000 or so clones, roughly nine tenths of them present only once. Sequenced sample: PBMCs or T cells enriched from blood (not recorded which). The V and J genes are TRBV3-1 (or the pseudogene TRBV3-2) and TRBJ1-2; D gene ambiguous. The receptor comes from a woman aged 18-29 years in a cohort exposed to, infected with or recovered from COVID-19 (not recorded which). The DNA of the CDR3 is TGTGCCAGCAGCCAAGATATGGCCGGCTACACCTTC. Its protein product is CASSQDMAGYTF.